This T cell receptor beta chain was recovered during a study of Tregs in tolerant kidney transplant recipients. Germline V CDR1 and CDR2: SGHTA, FQGNSA. The junction had 8 bases not matched to a gene; V was cut back by 1 base and J by 9 bases. This CDR3 has 14 residues. The repertoire was sequenced with immunoSEQ multiplex PCR; TCRdb's copy has only in-frame clones and lacks some. The table has fewer than 20,000 clones, roughly four fifths seen once; the top ten hold roughly 2.5%. V is TRBV7-2 and J is TRBJ2-5, with 7 bases aligning to TRBD2. This TCR was sampled from a human donor in good health. The specimen was Tregs from blood. The chain's CDR3 is CASSLGEGTGPQYF. In nucleotides, the CDR3 is TGTGCCAGCAGCTTAGGGGAGGGCACGGGGCCCCAGTACTTC.